This entry describes one T cell receptor (beta chain). This specimen belongs to a study of control samples from healthy donors and cancer patients. J lost 5 bases, V lost 1 base, and 10 bases had no gene match. The CDR3 sequence is 16 residues long. Germline V CDR1 and CDR2: LGHNA, YNFKEQ. The protocol was immunoSEQ multiplex PCR, while the TCRdb copy is restricted to in-frame clones and leaves out a portion. The sample contains approximately 66,000 clones, around 90% of which appear only once. The specimen sequenced was PBMCs. The rearrangement links TRBV4-2 to TRBJ2-5; 7 bases are shared with TRBD2. This receptor was obtained from a man aged 55-75 years with colorectal cancer. The CDR3 sequence: CASSQVTAGRGETQYF. Here the CDR3 DNA reads TGTGCCAGCAGCCAAGTGACAGCGGGGCGGGGGGAGACCCAGTACTTC.